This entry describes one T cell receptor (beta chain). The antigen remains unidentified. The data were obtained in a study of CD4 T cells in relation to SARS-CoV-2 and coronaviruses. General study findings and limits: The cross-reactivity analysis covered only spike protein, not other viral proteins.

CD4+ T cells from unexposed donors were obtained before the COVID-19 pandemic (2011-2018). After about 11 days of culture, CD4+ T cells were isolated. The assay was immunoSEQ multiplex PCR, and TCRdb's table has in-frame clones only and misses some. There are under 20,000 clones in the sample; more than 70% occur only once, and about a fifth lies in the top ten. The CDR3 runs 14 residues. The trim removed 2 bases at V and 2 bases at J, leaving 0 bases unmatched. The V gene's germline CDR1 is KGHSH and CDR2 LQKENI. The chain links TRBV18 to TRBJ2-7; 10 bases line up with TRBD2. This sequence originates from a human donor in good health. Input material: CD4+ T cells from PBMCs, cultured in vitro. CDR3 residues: CASSPTSGAYEQYF. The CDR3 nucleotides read TGTGCCAGCTCACCAACTAGCGGGGCCTACGAGCAGTACTTC.